The entry that follows covers one T cell receptor (beta chain) sequence. The data derive from a study of blood T cell repertoires in COVID-19. Germline CDR1 is SGHTA and CDR2 is FQGTGA. The ends lost 4 bases at V and 1 base at J; junction bases unmatched: 2. This CDR3 contains 15 residues. Libraries were prepared by immunoSEQ multiplex PCR; TCRdb keeps only in-frame clonotypes and omits some of them. The data hold approximately 50,000 clones, with about four fifths observed a single time. The V gene is TRBV7-3, the J gene TRBJ2-1; the match to TRBD2 covers 9 bases. The receptor's source is a man in his 70s with active COVID-19. The specimen was peripheral blood. Here the CDR3 reads CASSSSGASYNEQFF. For the CDR3, the DNA is TGTGCCAGCAGCTCTAGCGGGGCATCCTACAATGAGCAGTTCTTC. The full variable domain, rest sourced from reference TRBV7-3 and TRBJ2-1, is GAGVSQTPSNKVTEKGKYVELRCDPISGHTALYWYRQSLGQGPEFLIYFQGTGAADDSGLPNDRFFAVRPEGSVSTLKIQRTERGDSAVYLCASSSSGASYNEQFFGPGTRLTVL.